The following is a T cell receptor (beta chain) sequence with its context. Its antigen is undetermined. This specimen belongs to a study of cytomegalovirus exposure and HLA in healthy donors. Study-level findings and limits: Among CMV-associated TCR beta chains, most appeared HLA-restricted in a later analysis. Researchers counted 180 or so TCR beta chains as cytomegalovirus-associated. Common viral pathogens seemed, in a later analysis, to connect with several of the most significant clusters. For presence/absence analyses, sequencing depth was assumed to be roughly uniform across donors.

Use of 60 Vbeta and 13 Jbeta primers characterized the PCR. Produced via immunoSEQ multiplex PCR; TCRdb's table is partial and in-frame only. The sample has about 120,000 clones. This clonotype originated in a man between 18 and 35 years old in good health and CMV-seronegative. The sequencing sample was made of PBMCs.

CDR3 nucleotide sequence: TGTGCCAGCAGTCCCCGAGGACAGACCGGGGAGCTGTTTTTT. It yields the protein CASSPRGQTGELFF. V usage is TRBV6-5 and J usage is TRBJ2-2; TRBD1 might be the D (6 bases). The CDR3 sequence is 14 residues long. Between the trimmed V and J ends, which lost 5 bases and 5 bases, there was a span of 12 bases. Germline lookup yields CDR1 MNHEY and CDR2 SVGAGI.